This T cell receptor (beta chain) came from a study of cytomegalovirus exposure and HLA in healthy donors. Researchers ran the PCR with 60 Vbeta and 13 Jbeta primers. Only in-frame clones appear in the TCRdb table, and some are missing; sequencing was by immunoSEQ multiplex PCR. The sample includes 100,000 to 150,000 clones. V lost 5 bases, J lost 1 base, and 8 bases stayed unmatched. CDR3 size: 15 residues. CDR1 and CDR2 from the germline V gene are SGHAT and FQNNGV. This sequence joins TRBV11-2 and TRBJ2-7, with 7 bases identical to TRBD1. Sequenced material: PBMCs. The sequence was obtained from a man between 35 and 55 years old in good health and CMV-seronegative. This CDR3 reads CASSSPRGSSYEQYF. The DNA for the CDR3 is TGTGCCAGCAGCAGCCCCAGGGGGAGTTCCTACGAGCAGTACTTC.